A single sample gave rise to the 26 T cell receptor beta chains below, sequenced in a study of OX40 agonist ivuxolimab in advanced cancers. TCRdb's table, derived via immunoSEQ multiplex PCR, lists solely in-frame clones and lacks some. The sample shows fewer than 25,000 clones, roughly 91% of them seen only once. The specimen was CD4+ or CD8+ T cells sorted from blood, collected in a trial of the OX40 agonist ivuxolimab. All receptors come from an adult with an advanced solid tumor such as melanoma, head and neck, liver or kidney cancer.

To note about this clone: No conserved phenylalanine or tryptophan is present at the end of the CDR3, so a read error is the likely explanation. The DNA is left out, because the CDR3 cannot be placed on it with certainty; the CDR3 is given as TCRdb lists it. The rearrangement uses TRBV21-1 and TRBJ2-7; the table calls TRBD2, which could not be checked here. TRBV21-1 is a listed pseudogene. The CDR3 has 8 residues if both end residues are counted. The CDR3 sequence is CASPSKTC.

The rearrangement uses TRBV28 and TRBJ2-3, with TRBD1 as a possible D gene (6 bases). The CDR3 runs 18 residues. Germline CDR1 and CDR2: MDHEN and SYDVKM. Trimming cost V 1 base and J 1 base, with 18 bases left between them. CDR3 nucleotides: TGTGCCAGCAGTTTATCCCCGAAATGGACAGATCGCACAGATACGCAGTATTTT. This translates into CASSLSPKWTDRTDTQYF. Variable domain in full (rest from reference TRBV28 and TRBJ2-3): DVKVTQSSRYLVKRTGEKVFLECVQDMDHENMFWYRQDPGLGLRLIYFSYDVKMKEKGDIPEGYSVSREKKERFSLILESASTNQTSMYLCASSLSPKWTDRTDTQYFGPGTRLTVL.

The rearrangement joins TRBV19 to TRBJ1-5; the D is unclear. From germline, CDR1 is LNHDA and CDR2 SQIVND (reference sequence). The CDR3 sequence is 14 residues long. Deletions cut 3 bases from V and 6 bases from J, with 12 bases between. The CDR3 DNA reads TGTGCCAGTAGTATCCCGGTTGGATCTCAGCCCCAGCATTTT. Residues: CASSIPVGSQPQHF.

The chain couples TRBV5-1 to TRBJ1-2; D call uncertain. The V gene lost 2 bases and the J gene lost 8 bases, with 13 bases spanning the gap. Germline V gives CDR1 SGHRS, CDR2 YFSETQ. There are 13 residues in the CDR3. The CDR3 DNA follows: TGCGCCAGCAGCTTCATCGATAGCGACGGCTACACCTTC. It codes for CASSFIDSDGYTF.

This clone appeared a single time. The rearrangement uses TRBV5-6 and TRBJ2-1, with D possibly called TRBD1 or TRBD2 (5 bases each). Trimming took off 4 bases at V and 15 bases at J, with 17 bases between the two ends. The CDR3 runs to 12 residues. Per germline, CDR1 SGHDT and CDR2 YYEEEE. The CDR3 DNA reads as TGTGCCAGCAGCCCGGAAACCTGGGGGTCGTTCTTC. It is translated as CASSPETWGSFF.

V usage is TRBV5-1 and J usage is TRBJ1-6; D remains unclear. The CDR3 length is 13 residues. Germline values: CDR1 SGHRS, CDR2 YFSETQ. The V and J ends lost 0 bases and 14 bases respectively, with 12 bases between them. CDR3 sequence: CASSLGASLALHF. The CDR3 bases are TGCGCCAGCAGCTTGGGTGCAAGTCTGGCCCTCCACTTT.

This clone appeared once. The chain is built from TRBV9 and TRBJ2-5, with 13 bases matching TRBD2. After removal of 4 bases from V and 3 bases from J, the junction contained 9 bases not matched to a gene. Germline CDR1 SGDLS, CDR2 YYNGEE. The CDR3 extends over 17 amino acids. The CDR3 loop reads CASSPRTSGSFEETQYF. The CDR3 nucleotides read TGTGCCAGCAGCCCCCGGACTAGCGGGAGTTTTGAAGAGACCCAGTACTTC.

The genes are TRBV10-3 and TRBJ2-7; D possibly uses TRBD1 or TRBD2 (5 bases each). Germline V CDR1 and CDR2: ENHRY, SYGVKD. The CDR3 contains 14 residues. Trimming cost V 4 bases and J 0 bases, with 10 bases left between them. The DNA of the CDR3 is TGTGCCATCAGTGGGGGGACCCTCTCCTACGAGCAGTACTTC. It codes for CAISGGTLSYEQYF.

The chain recombines TRBV6-5 with TRBJ2-7; D may be TRBD2 (5 bases). Trimming shortened V by 8 bases and J by 2 bases, and 16 bases separated the two germline ends. Germline values: CDR1 MNHEY, CDR2 SVGAGI. This CDR3 has 14 amino acids. CDR3 in DNA: TGTGCCAGCGATAAGAGAACCGGGGCCTACGAGCAGTACTTC. Translated, it gives CASDKRTGAYEQYF.

This clone was picked up one time. This chain connects TRBV6-5 to TRBJ1-2; D not certain. CDR1 MNHEY and CDR2 SVGAGI come from the germline V gene. Trimming took 2 bases from V and 7 from J, leaving 14 bases between them. The CDR3 spans 14 residues. CDR3 region: CASSYPGPMGGYTF. CDR3 nucleotides: TGTGCCAGCAGTTACCCCGGGCCTATGGGTGGCTACACCTTC.

J is TRBJ2-7 and V is TRBV4-1; tentative D call: TRBD1 (5 bases). From germline, CDR1 is MGHRA and CDR2 YSYEKL. The germline V and J ends were trimmed by 4 bases and 3 bases, with 13 bases remaining between them. The CDR3 contains 14 residues. This CDR3 is CASSPRVSNYEQYF. CDR3 DNA: TGCGCCAGCAGCCCCAGGGTATCCAACTACGAGCAGTACTTC.

The V and J genes are TRBV11-2 and TRBJ2-3; maybe TRBD2 (5 bases). The CDR3 is made up of 14 amino acids. CDR1 SGHAT and CDR2 FQNNGV come from the germline V gene. V was trimmed by 4 bases and J by 3 bases, leaving 11 bases between them. CDR3 sequence (DNA): TGTGCCAGCAGCTCCCCCCCGGGGACAGATACGCAGTATTTT. This gives the protein CASSSPPGTDTQYF. The full variable domain, with the rest looked up from reference TRBV11-2 and TRBJ2-3, is EAGVAQSPRYKIIEKRQSVAFWCNPISGHATLYWYQQILGQGPKLLIQFQNNGVVDDSQLPKDRFSAERLKGVDSTLKIQPAKLEDSAVYLCASSSPPGTDTQYFGPGTRLTVL.

V usage is TRBV14 and J usage is TRBJ2-3; D uncertain. V dropped 4 bases and J dropped 5 bases, with 7 bases sitting between them. The CDR3 spans 12 residues. CDR1 and CDR2 from the germline V gene are SGHDN and FVKESK. CDR3 loop: CASSPYLDTQYF. As DNA, the CDR3 is TGTGCCAGCAGCCCCTATCTAGATACGCAGTATTTT.

The chain is built from TRBV19 and TRBJ1-5; 9 bases match TRBD1. This CDR3 is 16 amino acids long. Germline loops: CDR1 LNHDA, CDR2 SQIVND (reference sequence). V gave up 3 bases and J gave up 4 bases; unmatched junction bases: 7. Written as DNA, the CDR3 is TGTGCCAGTAGTATCCAGGACAGGGGAGGGAATCAGCCCCAGCATTTT. Translation: CASSIQDRGGNQPQHF.

The rearrangement links TRBV28 to TRBJ2-1; D gene unclear. The CDR3 contains 13 residues. Germline V gene lookup returns CDR1 MDHEN and CDR2 SYDVKM. Trimming took off 1 base at V and 6 bases at J, with 7 bases between the two ends. This CDR3 reads CASSLFRANEQFF. As DNA, the CDR3 is TGTGCCAGCAGTTTATTCCGGGCCAATGAGCAGTTCTTC.

This chain links TRBV21-1 with TRBJ2-3; TRBD2, as called in the table, went unchecked against the DNA. TRBV21-1 is tagged as a pseudogene. The CDR3 consists of 16 residues. The CDR3 protein is CASSNGTSGMEDTQYF. The CDR3 coding sequence is TGTGCCAGCAGCAACGGGACTAGCGGGATGGAAGATACGCAGTATTTT.

The chain combines TRBV6-5 with TRBJ2-1, with 7 positions matching TRBD2. V dropped 5 bases and J dropped 7; count of bases not matched to a gene: 5. The CDR3 contains 13 residues. Germline CDR1 and CDR2: MNHEY and SVGAGI. The CDR3 nucleotides read TGTGCCAGCAGTAGCGGGATTTTTAATGAGCAGTTCTTC. This gives the protein CASSSGIFNEQFF.

J is TRBJ1-1 and V is TRBV19; D uncertain. There are 13 residues in the CDR3. The V end lost 3 bases, the J end lost 4 bases, and 9 bases lay between the germline ends. Germline loops: CDR1 LNHDA, CDR2 SQIVND (reference sequence). The CDR3 DNA reads as TGTGCCAGTAGTATCCTCATCGGCACTGAAGCTTTCTTT. Amino acids: CASSILIGTEAFF.

The rearrangement uses TRBV5-6 and TRBJ2-7, with 8 bases identical to TRBD2. The CDR3 runs 14 residues. Germline values: CDR1 SGHDT, CDR2 YYEEEE. The V gene end was trimmed by 0 bases and the J gene end by 4 bases; junction bases not matched to a gene: 3. For the CDR3, the DNA is TGTGCCAGCAGCTTGGCAGCGGGAGTTTACGAGCAGTACTTC. Protein product: CASSLAAGVYEQYF. Looking up the rest from reference TRBV5-6 and TRBJ2-7 gives the full variable domain: DAGVTQSPTHLIKTRGQQVTLRCSPKSGHDTVSWYQQALGQGPQFIFQYYEEEERQRGNFPDRFSGHQFPNYSSELNVNALLLGDSALYLCASSLAAGVYEQYFGPGTRLTVT.

The CDR3 sequence: CASSNSGNTIYF. In nucleotides, the CDR3 is TGTGCCAGTAGTAACTCTGGAAACACCATATATTTT. The chain uses TRBV19 and TRBJ1-3; D remains unclear. The CDR3 has 12 amino acids. V was trimmed by 4 bases and J by 0 bases, leaving 1 base between them. Germline V CDR1 and CDR2: LNHDA, SQIVND (reference sequence).

The chain recombines TRBV10-2 with TRBJ2-1, with D perhaps matching TRBD1 (6 bases). Germline CDR1 reads WSHSY; CDR2 reads SAAADI. This CDR3 comprises 15 residues. Trimming left V 8 bases short and J 0 bases short, with 14 bases between. The CDR3 loop is CASCGGLSSYNEQFF. Here the CDR3 DNA reads TGCGCCAGCTGTGGGGGCCTAAGCTCCTACAATGAGCAGTTCTTC.

By sample share, this clone is medium-sized. This chain connects TRBV11-1 to TRBJ2-1; 10 bases line up with TRBD2. From germline, CDR1 is SGHAT and CDR2 FQDESV (reference sequence). J lost 6 bases, V lost 2 bases, and 4 bases had no gene match. This CDR3 has 15 amino acids. CDR3 in amino acids: CASSLSSGRLNEQFF. As DNA, the CDR3 is TGTGCCAGCAGCTTATCTAGCGGGAGACTCAATGAGCAGTTCTTC.

The chain joins TRBV10-2 to TRBJ2-1, with TRBD2 identical over 10 bases. CDR1 is WSHSY and CDR2 is SAAADI in the germline V gene. This CDR3 has 15 amino acids. The junction had 11 bases not matched to a gene; V was cut back by 6 bases and J by 9 bases. This CDR3 reads CASRGGASGSFEQFF. CDR3 bases: TGCGCCAGCAGGGGAGGGGCTAGCGGGAGTTTTGAGCAGTTCTTC.

The V call is TRBV27, the J call TRBJ2-7; D is unclear. This CDR3 has 16 amino acids. From germline, CDR1 is MNHEY and CDR2 SMNVEV (reference sequence). V was shortened by 0 bases and J by 0 bases, with 12 bases between the two germline ends. The CDR3 protein is CASSLSVAENSYEQYF. CDR3 in DNA: TGTGCCAGCAGTTTATCTGTGGCGGAGAACTCCTACGAGCAGTACTTC.

The rearrangement joins TRBV7-9 to TRBJ2-7, with D possibly being TRBD1 or TRBD2 (5 bases each). Trimming shortened V by 5 bases and J by 3 bases, and 20 bases separated the two germline ends. Germline-derived CDR1 and CDR2 are SEHNR and FQNEAQ (reference sequence). CDR3 length equals 16 residues. DNA of the CDR3: TGTGCCAGCAGCGCGCCCGGGACCGTGGAATTCTACGAGCAGTACTTC. Encoded protein: CASSAPGTVEFYEQYF.

The chain employs TRBV7-6 and TRBJ2-3; 11 nucleotides align to TRBD2. The CDR3 totals 17 residues. V lost 3 bases to trimming and J lost 4 bases; unmatched junction nucleotides: 9. Germline CDR1 SGHVS, CDR2 FNYEAQ. CDR3 loop: CASSFELAGVMADTQYF. The DNA of the CDR3 is TGTGCCAGCAGCTTTGAACTAGCGGGAGTTATGGCAGATACGCAGTATTTT.